This TCR beta chain was captured in a study of T cells in Graves' hyperthyroidism and ophthalmopathy. Source material for PBMCs was around 10 ml fresh peripheral blood. In this sample, this clonotype turned up many times. TCR beta CDR3 region amplification was performed from RNA transcripts. First-round RT-PCR of the TCR CDR3 relied on the HTBI primer set. Each CDR3 protein is one row after TCRdb ran MiXCR on the multiplex PCR reads. The top ten hold about 25% of the sample, which has around 260,000 distinct CDR3 sequences, less than 30% seen once. Trimming removed 4 bases at V and 1 base at J, with 8 bases between. The CDR3 totals 13 residues.

The sample comprised blood. The chain is built from TRBV12-3 or TRBV12-4 and TRBJ2-7; TRBD1 is a possible D gene (6 bases). The sequence was obtained from a man aged 35 to 55 with Graves' hyperthyroidism that later progressed to Graves' ophthalmopathy. CDR3 coding DNA: TGTGCCAGCAGTTATACAGGGTCCTACGAGCAGTACTTC. This sequence encodes CASSYTGSYEQYF.